This is a list of T cell receptor beta chains from one sample in a study of control samples from healthy donors and cancer patients. The repertoire was sequenced with immunoSEQ multiplex PCR; TCRdb's copy has only in-frame clones and lacks some. The sample consists of tens of thousands of clones, around 84% of them appearing once. Input material: blood. These receptors were collected from a man aged 45 to 65 in good health. The CDR3 runs from the conserved cysteine through the conserved F or W. Size is stated for part of the rows, as once, few or many counts, or as a class when the clone is expanded.

TRBV21-1 | 17 | - | CASSKTGLRCCSYEQYF
TRBV4-2 | 16 | once | CASSQTRGRDTDTQYF
TRBV4-3 | 16 | once | CASSQAGTLAKNIQYF
TRBV4-3 | 15 | - | CASSQAPRAYNEQFF
TRBV19 | 14 | once | CASREGSLYNEQFF
TRBV6-2/TRBV6-3 | 17 | - | CASSYSGGTVSNQPQHF
TRBV18 | 15 | - | CASSPPLAGSDTQYF
TRBV28 | 18 | once | CASSFPRERRIFSYEQYF
TRBV4-1 | 14 | - | CASSGRTMGTEAFF
TRBV18 | 15 | - | CASSPTGTGAGEQYF
TRBV7-3 | 15 | - | CASSLALAGYNEQFF
TRBV28 | 15 | - | CASSSPSGSNSPLHF
TRBV10-3 | 15 | - | CAISAQGTSNEKLFF
TRBV7-2 | 14 | - | CASSLGGPRDGYTF
TRBV5-5 | 15 | - | CASSLIGKHNSPLHF
TRBV7-8 | 13 | - | CASRSETNQPQHF
TRBV2 | 14 | few | CASCYTSNTGELFF
TRBV3-1/TRBV3-2 | 18 | - | CASSQDVPRTVLSYEQYF
TRBV28 | 11 | - | CASRELEEAFF
TRBV19 | 17 | - | CASSKPLRGTGGSPLHF
TRBV6-5 | 14 | - | CATGAGTMNTEAFF
TRBV7-9 | 13 | - | CASSLGGTGELFF
TRBV30 | 13 | - | CAWSQKSDSPLHF
TRBV19 | 14 | - | CASSERDGNQPQHF
TRBV19 | 12 | - | CASTRWDGELFF
TRBV5-1 | 13 | - | CASSSGTGGKLFF
TRBV19 | 17 | - | CASSPHVGSGGNQPQHF
TRBV27 | 14 | - | CATRIRTSVDEQYF
TRBV12-3/TRBV12-4 | 13 | - | CASMKQVNTEAFF
TRBV5-1 | 18 | - | CASSLDSGLFLSSYEQYF
TRBV3-1/TRBV3-2 | 19 | - | CASSQAHATRGQGSHGYTF
TRBV6-5 | 13 | few | CASLSSRTGELFF
TRBV3-1/TRBV3-2 | 14 | once | CASSQVSQGDTQYF
TRBV4-2 | 15 | - | CASSPTRELQETQYF
TRBV19 | 15 | - | CASSPLGGYTGELFF
TRBV5-6 | 17 | - | CASSLAEGQGGANVLTF
TRBV2 | 17 | - | CASSFSLWTASQETQYF
TRBV6-6 | 15 | - | CASSYGQGGYDGYTF
TRBV19 | 15 | - | CASSPTGTGGNTIYF
TRBV18 | 17 | - | CASSLRLAGGGQETQYF
TRBV19 | 14 | - | CASSILTGVDEQFF
TRBV6-2/TRBV6-3 | 16 | - | CASSSSRRTSVEKLFF
TRBV13 | 14 | - | CASSFGQGNTEAFF
TRBV6-2/TRBV6-3 | 17 | - | CASSYSKQTSSYNEQFF
TRBV30 | 14 | - | CAWDQEGGNYGYTF
TRBV19 | 11 | - | CASNPQETQYF